These T cell receptor beta chains were read from a single sample in a study of T-cell reconstitution after alpha-beta-depleted transplantation in children. TCRdb ran MiXCR on the PCR reads and lists one entry per CDR3 protein. The table has some 450,000 distinct CDR3 sequences, roughly two fifths seen once. Material: PBMCs, obtained before TCRalphabeta/CD19-depleted stem cell transplant. These receptors were obtained from a girl aged 2 to 10 with aplastic anemia, due to receive a stem cell transplant. Each CDR3 is given with its conserved first and last residue. Fields, in order: clone size, V gene, J gene, D gene, CDR3 protein, CDR3 DNA. D genes are given only for firm matches. The size of a clone is reported for some rows only, either as once, few or many, or as a class for expanded clones.

few	TRBV19	TRBJ1-5	-	CASSIEGPATPGHF	TGTGCCAGTAGTATAGAGGGGCCTGCAACCCCCGGGCATTTT
-	TRBV5-1	TRBJ2-5	-	CASGGTSQETQYF	TGCGCCAGCGGAGGGACTTCTCAAGAGACCCAGTACTTC
-	TRBV20-1	TRBJ2-1	TRBD2	CSAIILAGGLVSYNEQFF	TGCAGTGCTATAATACTAGCGGGAGGGCTTGTCTCCTACAATGAGCAGTTCTTC
many	TRBV7-8	TRBJ2-1	-	CASSLETFHNEQFF	TGTGCCAGCAGCTTAGAAACGTTCCACAATGAGCAGTTCTTC
many	TRBV19	TRBJ1-5	-	CASSSGHRGQPQHF	TGTGCCAGTAGTTCGGGACACCGGGGTCAGCCCCAGCATTTT
-	TRBV4-3	TRBJ2-5	-	CASSRGQRGGETQYF	TGCGCCAGCAGTCGCGGACAGCGAGGGGGAGAGACCCAGTACTTC
-	TRBV15	TRBJ1-5	-	CATSRDRGHQPQHF	TGTGCCACCAGCAGAGACAGGGGCCATCAGCCCCAGCATTTT
-	TRBV7-9	TRBJ2-5	-	CASSLGSIETQYF	TGTGCCAGCAGCTTGGGGTCGATAGAGACCCAGTACTTC
-	TRBV18	TRBJ2-6	-	CASSPPIGESENVLTF	TGTGCCAGCTCACCACCAATAGGGGAATCCGAAAACGTCCTGACTTTC
few	TRBV27	TRBJ2-7	TRBD1	CASSFRTTGAYEQYF	TGTGCCAGCAGCTTTCGCACGACAGGGGCCTACGAGCAGTACTTC
many	TRBV6-1	TRBJ2-7	-	CASTRGLSGRSSYEQYF	TGTGCCAGCACTCGCGGCCTTTCCGGGAGATCATCCTACGAGCAGTACTTC
many	TRBV29-1	TRBJ1-1	-	CSVDFRASNTEAFF	TGCAGCGTTGACTTTCGGGCTTCGAACACTGAAGCTTTCTTT
-	TRBV4-1	TRBJ2-7	TRBD2	CASSQPGREAYEQYF	TGCGCCAGCAGCCAGCCGGGGAGGGAGGCTTACGAGCAGTACTTC
-	TRBV7-2	TRBJ2-3	-	CASSLRPPGVTDTQYF	TGTGCCAGCAGCCTCCGGCCGCCTGGAGTCACAGATACGCAGTATTTT
once	TRBV29-1	TRBJ2-3	-	CSALGGRDRGADTQYF	TGCAGCGCCCTTGGGGGTAGGGACCGAGGGGCAGATACGCAGTATTTT
many	TRBV7-2	TRBJ2-7	-	CASSLRALGEQYF	TGTGCCAGCAGCTTGAGGGCCCTGGGGGAGCAGTACTTC
few	TRBV5-1	TRBJ2-3	-	CASKVSELGDTQYF	TGCGCCAGCAAGGTTAGCGAGCTCGGTGATACGCAGTATTTT
few	TRBV25-1	TRBJ2-5	-	CASSGYRGGGWETQYF	TGTGCCAGCAGCGGTTACAGGGGAGGGGGGTGGGAGACCCAGTACTTC
few	TRBV5-6	TRBJ2-1	-	CASSYGGYNEQFF	TGTGCCAGCAGCTACGGGGGCTACAATGAGCAGTTCTTC
-	TRBV6-5	TRBJ2-1	TRBD1	CASSSSPGTVAEQFF	TGTGCCAGCAGTTCCTCACCCGGGACAGTGGCTGAGCAGTTCTTC
many	TRBV12-3/TRBV12-4	TRBJ2-5	TRBD1	CASSFRGSQYF	TGTGCCAGCAGTTTCAGGGGGTCCCAGTACTTC
-	TRBV11-1	TRBJ1-1	TRBD1	CASSSSLAEQGAFQAEAFF	TGTGCCAGCAGCTCGAGCTTAGCGGAGCAGGGGGCGTTTCAGGCTGAAGCTTTCTTT
many	TRBV15	TRBJ2-2	-	CATSRGAGNTGELFF	TGTGCCACCAGCAGAGGGGCAGGGAACACCGGGGAGCTGTTTTTT
-	TRBV5-1	TRBJ2-7	TRBD2	CASSLTGGGSSYEQYF	TGCGCCAGCAGCCTAACCGGAGGCGGGAGTTCCTACGAGCAGTACTTC
-	TRBV20-1	TRBJ2-7	TRBD2	CSAQSPGTSIHEQYF	TGCAGTGCTCAAAGTCCCGGGACTAGCATCCACGAGCAGTACTTC
many	TRBV24-1	TRBJ2-5	-	CATSDDEGGGETQYF	TGTGCCACCAGTGATGATGAGGGAGGCGGAGAGACCCAGTACTTC
-	TRBV20-1	TRBJ2-7	TRBD2	CSARVAGGSSYEQYF	TGCAGTGCTAGGGTAGCGGGGGGGAGCTCCTACGAGCAGTACTTC
-	TRBV7-2	TRBJ1-5	TRBD1	CASSQGTGFGQPQHF	TGTGCCAGCAGCCAAGGGACAGGGTTCGGTCAGCCCCAGCATTTT
-	TRBV24-1	TRBJ2-2	TRBD1	CATSDSQGATGELFF	TGTGCCACCAGTGATTCACAGGGGGCCACCGGGGAGCTGTTTTTT
few	TRBV28	TRBJ2-3	-	CASSLGPGVDTQYF	TGTGCCAGCAGTTTAGGGCCGGGGGTAGATACGCAGTATTTT
-	TRBV27	TRBJ2-2	-	CASRPWTANTGELFF	TGTGCCAGCAGACCCTGGACAGCCAACACCGGGGAGCTGTTTTTT
many	TRBV12-3/TRBV12-4	TRBJ2-1	TRBD2	CASSLRTSGDNEQFF	TGTGCCAGCAGTTTAAGGACTAGCGGGGACAATGAGCAGTTCTTC
few	TRBV12-3/TRBV12-4	TRBJ1-2	-	CASSPAGGRGGYTF	TGTGCCAGCAGCCCCGCCGGGGGGCGCGGCGGCTACACCTTC
few	TRBV18	TRBJ2-1	-	CASSPASEAYNEQFF	TGTGCCAGCTCACCCGCTTCGGAGGCCTACAATGAGCAGTTCTTC
many	TRBV12-3/TRBV12-4	TRBJ2-3	TRBD2	CASSPRVAGGSDTQYF	TGTGCCAGCAGTCCCAGGGTAGCGGGAGGGTCAGATACGCAGTATTTT
few	TRBV15	TRBJ2-5	TRBD1	CATSRRTGGETQYF	TGTGCCACCAGCAGGCGGACAGGGGGGGAGACCCAGTACTTC
many	TRBV12-3/TRBV12-4	TRBJ2-2	-	CASSQRSGAERTGELFF	TGTGCCAGCAGCCAGAGGTCAGGGGCGGAAAGGACCGGGGAGCTGTTTTTT
-	TRBV29-1	TRBJ1-6	-	CSVTTGQGNSPLHF	TGCAGCGTTACCACGGGGCAGGGTAATTCACCCCTCCACTTT
many	TRBV20-1	TRBJ1-5	-	CSARDRHGGNQPQHF	TGCAGTGCTAGAGATCGGCACGGCGGAAATCAGCCCCAGCATTTT
-	TRBV5-1	TRBJ2-7	TRBD1	CASSLATGAYEQYF	TGCGCCAGCAGCTTGGCCACAGGGGCCTACGAGCAGTACTTC